A single sample gave rise to the 32 T cell receptor beta chains below, sequenced in a study of OX40 agonist ivuxolimab in advanced cancers. Some clones are missing from TCRdb's copy, which holds only in-frame ones; the method was immunoSEQ multiplex PCR. The table records around 31,000 clones, roughly 76% of them present only once. The material sequenced was CD4+ or CD8+ T cells sorted from blood, taken in a trial of the OX40 agonist ivuxolimab. Receptors originate from an adult with an advanced solid tumor such as melanoma, head and neck, liver or kidney cancer.

This chain joins TRBV25-1 and TRBJ1-5, with TRBD1 as a possible D gene (5 bases). Germline V CDR1 and CDR2: MGHDK, SYGVNS. CDR3 size: 14 residues. The CDR3: CAQRGPYSNQPQHF. The CDR3 DNA sequence: TGTGCGCAGAGGGGACCGTATAGCAATCAGCCCCAGCATTTT.

This clone has just a few counts. The gene calls are TRBV5-1 and TRBJ2-3, with D uncertain. Germline V gene sequence: CDR1 SGHRS, CDR2 YFSETQ. The V end was cut by 1 base, the J end by 5 bases, with 5 bases between. The CDR3 is 12 amino acids. The CDR3 sequence is CASSLNGDTQYF. CDR3 nucleotide sequence: TGCGCCAGCAGCTTGAACGGAGATACGCAGTATTTT.

V is TRBV19 and J is TRBJ2-3; possibly TRBD2 for D (7 bases). The CDR3 spans 15 residues. V dropped 3 bases and J dropped 4 bases, with 14 bases sitting between them. CDR1 and CDR2 (germline): LNHDA, SQIVND (reference sequence). CDR3 residues: CASSIFGGGADTQYF. In nucleotides, the CDR3 is TGTGCCAGTAGTATCTTTGGCGGGGGCGCAGATACGCAGTATTTT.

This rearrangement joins TRBV30 to TRBJ1-6; no firm D call. This CDR3 region has 14 residues. Trimming took 2 bases from V and 10 from J, leaving 15 bases between them. The germline CDR1 and CDR2 sequences are GTSNPN and SVGIG (reference sequence). The CDR3 protein is CAWSLTARGSPLHF. CDR3 coding DNA: TGTGCCTGGAGTTTAACAGCTCGTGGGTCACCCCTCCACTTT.

A few counts support this clone. J is TRBJ1-1 and V is TRBV30, with no clear D. The CDR3 is 13 residues long. Per the germline V gene, CDR1 is GTSNPN and CDR2 is SVGIG (reference sequence). The V gene lost 4 bases and the J gene lost 4 bases, with 13 bases spanning the gap. CDR3 DNA sequence: TGTGCCTGGACTAGGGCGACCCTCACTGAAGCTTTCTTT. Translation gives CAWTRATLTEAFF.

The CDR3 bases are TGTGCCAGTAAATACAGGGGGAACACTGAAGCTTTCTTT. This sequence encodes CASKYRGNTEAFF. This chain links TRBV19 with TRBJ1-1; 7 positions agree with TRBD1. The germline gives CDR1 LNHDA, CDR2 SQIVND (reference sequence). The CDR3 runs to 13 residues. V shed 7 bases and J 1 base; nucleotides not matched to a gene: 3.

CDR3 in DNA: TGTGCCAGCAGCCAGGTGGGGTCCCGAGAGACCCAGTACTTC. This translates into CASSQVGSRETQYF. The rearrangement joins TRBV7-3 to TRBJ2-5; no definite D call. The CDR3 covers 14 residues. Per the germline V gene, CDR1 is SGHTA and CDR2 is FQGTGA. Trimming pared 5 bases from V and 4 bases from J, leaving 14 bases between.

The chain combines TRBV10-1 with TRBJ2-1, with D perhaps being TRBD1 or TRBD2 (5 bases each). The V end lost 0 bases, the J end lost 4 bases, and 13 bases lay between the germline ends. Germline lookup yields CDR1 WNHNN and CDR2 SYGVQD (reference sequence). This CDR3 is 16 amino acids long. DNA of the CDR3: TGCGCCAGCAGTGAGTCCCGGGGCAGACTTTACAATGAGCAGTTCTTC. The encoded protein is CASSESRGRLYNEQFF.

V usage is TRBV6-5 and J usage is TRBJ2-7, with a weak D call TRBD2 (6 bases). Germline V gene sequence: CDR1 MNHEY, CDR2 SVGAGI. With 0 bases removed from V and 5 bases from J, the gap between germline ends came to 14 bases. The CDR3 contains 15 residues. The CDR3 region is CASSYSYGGSDEQYF. The CDR3 nucleotides are TGTGCCAGCAGTTACTCGTATGGGGGGTCAGACGAGCAGTACTTC.

The chain joins TRBV5-1 to TRBJ1-5; 8 nucleotides match TRBD1. Germline loops: CDR1 SGHRS, CDR2 YFSETQ. This CDR3 is 15 amino acids long. The V gene end was trimmed by 1 base and the J gene end by 6 bases; junction bases not matched to a gene: 6. CDR3 sequence reads: CASSLQGAMGQPQHF. CDR3 sequence (DNA): TGCGCCAGCAGCTTGCAGGGGGCGATGGGTCAGCCCCAGCATTTT.

The rearrangement uses TRBV10-2 and TRBJ1-1; D is unclear. V was cut by 1 base and J by 7 bases, with 10 bases left in between. The CDR3 is 13 residues long. Germline V gene data show CDR1 as WSHSY and CDR2 as SAAADI. The CDR3 sequence is CASSEYLLGEAFF. The CDR3, as DNA: TGCGCCAGCAGTGAGTATCTCCTGGGTGAAGCTTTCTTT.

The gene calls are TRBV27 and TRBJ2-1; 7 bases are shared with TRBD2. The V segment lost 6 bases and the J segment 7 bases; nucleotides outside the gene matches: 9. The germline V gene has CDR1 MNHEY and CDR2 SMNVEV (reference sequence). This CDR3 has 14 residues. The CDR3 loop reads CASRGLVGTNEQFF. The CDR3 coding sequence is TGTGCCAGCAGAGGACTAGTTGGTACGAATGAGCAGTTCTTC.

CDR3 sequence reads: CASSELAATDTQYF. In nucleotides, the CDR3 is TGTGCCAGCAGTGAATTAGCGGCGACAGATACGCAGTATTTT. The chain links TRBV2 to TRBJ2-3; weak D call: TRBD2 (6 bases). Trimming took off 2 bases at V and 3 bases at J, with 9 bases between the two ends. The CDR3 spans 14 residues. The germline CDR1 and CDR2 sequences are SNHLY and FYNNEI.

This rearrangement joins TRBV18 to TRBJ2-7; 7 nucleotides agree with TRBD1. J lost 5 bases, V lost 3 bases, and 7 bases had no gene match. CDR1 is KGHSH and CDR2 is LQKENI in the germline V gene. CDR3 length equals 14 residues. The CDR3 DNA reads as TGTGCCAGCTCACCTAGACAGGGCCAGGACGAGCAGTACTTC. It encodes CASSPRQGQDEQYF.

The rearrangement uses TRBV18 and TRBJ2-3, with D perhaps matching TRBD1 or TRBD2 (6 bases each). V was pared by 2 bases and J by 3 bases, with 12 bases between. CDR3 length: 15 amino acids. In germline, CDR1 is KGHSH, CDR2 LQKENI. The DNA of the CDR3 is TGTGCCAGCTCACCATGGGGGGCCCCGACAGATACGCAGTATTTT. Amino acids: CASSPWGAPTDTQYF.

The rearrangement links TRBV6-5 to TRBJ2-2, with D unclear. Trimming took off 6 bases at V and 3 bases at J, with 5 bases between the two ends. The CDR3 totals 12 residues. Germline CDR1 MNHEY, CDR2 SVGAGI. CDR3 nucleotides: TGTGCCAGCAGAACCTACACCGGGGAGCTGTTTTTT. Amino acids: CASRTYTGELFF.

The rearrangement links TRBV9 to TRBJ2-2; D gene unclear. The germline V gene has CDR1 SGDLS and CDR2 YYNGEE. Between the trimmed V and J ends, which lost 3 bases and 1 base, there was a span of 7 bases. The CDR3 has 14 residues. The CDR3 sequence: CASSGHLNTGELFF. CDR3 DNA: TGTGCCAGCAGCGGACACTTGAACACCGGGGAGCTGTTTTTT. Full variable domain (rest looked up from reference TRBV9 and TRBJ2-2): DSGVTQTPKHLITATGQRVTLRCSPRSGDLSVYWYQQSLDQGLQFLIQYYNGEERAKGNILERFSAQQFPDLHSELNLSSLELGDSALYFCASSGHLNTGELFFGEGSRLTVL.

The chain is built from TRBV21-1 and TRBJ1-2; whether TRBD1, the table's D call, matches the DNA was not checked. TRBV21-1 is assigned pseudogene status. The CDR3 has 14 residues. The CDR3 nucleotides read TGTGCCAGCAGCCTAAATACAGGGAGCTATGGCTACACCTTC. This codes for CASSLNTGSYGYTF.

This chain joins TRBV29-1 and TRBJ2-1, with 7 nucleotides matching TRBD2. Looked up from germline, CDR1 is SQVTM and CDR2 is ANQGSEA. Trimming at V came to 0 bases and at J to 9 bases, leaving 8 bases not matched to a gene. The CDR3 is 14 residues long. The CDR3 loop is CSVEDPAGRGEQFF. In nucleotides, the CDR3 is TGCAGCGTTGAAGATCCAGCGGGGAGGGGTGAGCAGTTCTTC.

The chain employs TRBV5-5 and TRBJ2-2; D is perhaps TRBD1 (6 bases). Germline V gene data show CDR1 as SGHKS and CDR2 as YYEKEE (reference sequence). The CDR3 has 16 amino acids. V lost 0 bases and J lost 7, with 16 bases in between. The CDR3 bases are TGTGCCAGCAGCTTGGTGACAGGAGGCTGGAACGGGGAGCTGTTTTTT. Translation gives CASSLVTGGWNGELFF.

V gene TRBV27 combines with J gene TRBJ1-6; D unresolved. V was clipped by 6 bases and J by 0 bases, with 15 bases between them. CDR3 length equals 17 residues. Germline V gene data show CDR1 as MNHEY and CDR2 as SMNVEV (reference sequence). CDR3 sequence: CASRLGRTSSYNSPLHF. Here the CDR3 DNA reads TGTGCCAGCAGGCTCGGACGGACGAGCTCCTATAATTCACCCCTCCACTTT.

This clone was detected a few times. This rearrangement joins TRBV5-6 to TRBJ2-2, with 7 bases lining up with TRBD1. This CDR3 region has 15 residues. Germline V gives CDR1 SGHDT, CDR2 YYEEEE. V lost 2 bases and J lost 7; bases outside the gene matches: 8. DNA for the CDR3: TGTGCCAGCAGCTTAGATGACAGGGTTAGCGGGGAGCTGTTTTTT. Amino acids: CASSLDDRVSGELFF.

V gene TRBV19 combines with J gene TRBJ2-2; D gene unclear. The CDR3 sequence is 16 residues long. V lost 5 bases, J lost 1 base, and 14 bases lay in between. The germline V gene has CDR1 LNHDA and CDR2 SQIVND (reference sequence). The CDR3 bases are TGTGCCAGTAGTTTGTGGGGTCTTGGGAACACCGGGGAGCTGTTTTTT. Translating gives CASSLWGLGNTGELFF.

The chain joins TRBV7-9 to TRBJ2-1; D assignment may be TRBD1 or TRBD2 (5 bases each). The CDR3 length is 13 residues. From germline, CDR1 is SEHNR and CDR2 FQNEAQ (reference sequence). With 4 bases removed from V and 5 bases from J, the gap between germline ends came to 9 bases. The CDR3 DNA is TGTGCCAGCAGCTCGGGGACCAACAATGAGCAGTTCTTC. Translated, it gives CASSSGTNNEQFF.

This chain links TRBV6-5 with TRBJ1-1; D unclear. Trimming removed 0 bases from V and 5 bases from J, with 13 bases in between. Germline values: CDR1 MNHEY, CDR2 SVGAGI. This CDR3 contains 15 residues. CDR3 DNA sequence: TGTGCCAGCAGTTACTCGGATGAGAGAGGGACTGAAGCTTTCTTT. Protein sequence: CASSYSDERGTEAFF.

This clone is labeled medium-sized (0.01 to 0.1%). The genes are TRBV29-1 and TRBJ1-2; 7 bases line up with TRBD1. The J segment lost 7 bases and the V segment lost 0 bases, leaving 5 bases of the junction unmatched. This CDR3 region has 13 residues. Germline V gene sequence: CDR1 SQVTM, CDR2 ANQGSEA. DNA of the CDR3: TGCAGCGTTGAAGATAGGGGGCATACTGGCTACACCTTC. This translates into CSVEDRGHTGYTF.

The chain recombines TRBV29-1 with TRBJ2-5; 8 positions agree with TRBD1. V shed 7 bases, J shed 5 bases, and the junction held 6 bases outside the gene matches. CDR1 is SQVTM, CDR2 ANQGSEA, per germline. The CDR3 length is 12 residues. The CDR3 sequence: CSGRTGMETQYF. CDR3 in DNA: TGCAGCGGGAGGACAGGGATGGAGACCCAGTACTTC.

V gene TRBV7-6 combines with J gene TRBJ2-7, with D possibly TRBD2 on 6 matching bases. Germline lookup yields CDR1 SGHVS and CDR2 FNYEAQ. The ends were cut back, 2 bases at V and 7 bases at J, with 15 bases in the middle. This CDR3 contains 14 residues. The CDR3 DNA sequence: TGTGCCAGCAGCTTAAGATCTCTGGCGGGGGAGCAGTACTTC. Protein: CASSLRSLAGEQYF.

This chain links TRBV28 with TRBJ1-2; D remains ambiguous. The germline V gene has CDR1 MDHEN and CDR2 SYDVKM. The V gene lost 1 base and the J gene lost 4 bases, with 10 bases spanning the gap. This CDR3 region has 14 residues. CDR3 in DNA: TGTGCCAGCAGTTTATATAGTGAGAGCTATGGCTACACCTTC. Translated, it gives CASSLYSESYGYTF.

The rearrangement links TRBV5-1 to TRBJ2-7, with TRBD1 identical over 9 bases. The CDR3 has 15 amino acids. Per germline, CDR1 SGHRS and CDR2 YFSETQ. The V and J ends lost 1 base and 4 bases, in that order; junction bases with no gene match: 6. The CDR3 protein is CASSLQDRGPYEQYF. The CDR3 DNA is TGCGCCAGCAGCTTGCAGGACAGGGGTCCTTACGAGCAGTACTTC.

The chain carries TRBV6-5 and TRBJ1-1; possible D gene TRBD1, 6 bases. The CDR3 length is 13 residues. The V gene's germline CDR1 is MNHEY and CDR2 SVGAGI. Deletions cut 6 bases from V and 3 bases from J, with 11 bases between. The chain's CDR3 is CASRQQGYTEAFF. CDR3 in DNA: TGTGCCAGCAGACAACAGGGATACACTGAAGCTTTCTTT.

The genes are TRBV7-9 and TRBJ2-1; 7 bases match TRBD2. J lost 9 bases, V lost 5 bases, and 13 bases had no gene match. Germline-derived CDR1 and CDR2 are SEHNR and FQNEAQ (reference sequence). The CDR3 loop spans 15 amino acids. The CDR3 DNA reads as TGTGCCAGCAGCAGCCCCAGCGGGGCTATTAGTGAGCAGTTCTTC. Amino acids: CASSSPSGAISEQFF.